Listed here are 28 T cell receptor beta chains from one sample, sequenced in a study of blood T cells in healthy people across ages. For the second PCR, which ran for about 7 to 11 cycles, a sample-barcoded 5' primer and a J-beta primer mix were used. MiXCR, run by TCRdb on the 5' RACE reads, gives a single entry per CDR3 protein. The data show roughly 700,000 distinct CDR3 sequences, around 48% seen once. Sequencing was performed on blood. The receptors were sampled from an older woman in good health.

This clonotype was found a few times. V usage is TRBV5-1 and J usage is TRBJ1-2, with D tentatively TRBD1 (6 bases). The CDR3 is 16 amino acids. Trimming cost V 1 base and J 5 bases, with 18 bases left between them. Per the germline V gene, CDR1 is SGHRS and CDR2 is YFSETQ. The CDR3 region has the DNA TGCGCCAGCAGCTTGACTAGGGGGACGGGGCTATATGGCTACACCTTC. Encoded protein: CASSLTRGTGLYGYTF.

This clonotype was counted at least ten times. The gene calls are TRBV11-3 and TRBJ2-1, with unresolved D. Germline V lookup: CDR1 SGHNT, CDR2 YENEEA. This CDR3 has 14 amino acids. V shed 0 bases and J shed 0 bases, with 3 bases lying between them. CDR3 DNA sequence: TGTGCCAGCAGCTTAGACAGCTCCTACAATGAGCAGTTCTTC. As protein: CASSLDSSYNEQFF.

This clonotype was counted a single time. CDR3 sequence: CASSPGALETQYF. The CDR3 DNA reads TGTGCCAGCTCACCGGGGGCTTTGGAGACCCAGTACTTC. The chain joins TRBV18 to TRBJ2-5; D might be TRBD1 (6 bases). Germline V lookup: CDR1 KGHSH, CDR2 LQKENI. The CDR3 totals 13 residues. Trimming took off 3 bases at V and 5 bases at J, with 10 bases between the two ends. Using reference TRBV18 and TRBJ2-5 for the parts outside the CDR3, the full variable domain is NAGVMQNPRHLVRRRGQEARLRCSPMKGHSHVYWYRQLPEEGLKFMVYLQKENIIDESGMPKERFSAEFPKEGPSILRIQQVVRGDSAAYFCASSPGALETQYFGPGTRLLVL.

This clonotype occurred a few times. The rearrangement joins TRBV11-2 to TRBJ2-3; the match to TRBD2 covers 8 bases. V lost 3 bases and J lost 3; bases outside the gene matches: 5. CDR1 is SGHAT, CDR2 FQNNGV, per germline. CDR3 length: 15 residues. The CDR3 reads CASSLYASGTDTQYF. Here the CDR3 DNA reads TGTGCCAGCAGCTTGTATGCTAGCGGGACAGATACGCAGTATTTT.

This chain joins TRBV24-1 and TRBJ2-7, with D unresolved. The end of the DNA fits TRBJ2-5 better, so the J call may be wrong. Per the germline V gene, CDR1 is KGHDR and CDR2 is SFDVKD. This CDR3 has 12 residues. The CDR3 region has the DNA TGTGCCACCAGTGATTCAGTAGAGACCCAGTACTTC. This translates into CATSDSVETQYF.

The table lists this clonotype with many counts. The gene calls are TRBV20-1 and TRBJ2-5; 9 bases are shared with TRBD1. Germline trimming cut 4 bases from V and 2 bases from J; bases unmatched to any gene: 11. The CDR3 runs to 16 residues. The germline V gene encodes CDR1 DFQATT and CDR2 SNEGSKA (reference sequence). The CDR3 DNA follows: TGCAGTGCTACGCCCGGAGCAGGGACAGGGCAAGAGACCCAGTACTTC. Amino acids: CSATPGAGTGQETQYF.

This sequence joins TRBV29-1 and TRBJ2-1; TRBD2 matches at 11 bases. Germline CDR1 and CDR2: SQVTM and ANQGSEA. The V segment lost 1 base and the J segment 12 bases; nucleotides outside the gene matches: 2. The CDR3 is 12 amino acids. The CDR3 loop reads CSVEGLAGGQFF. The CDR3 bases are TGCAGCGTTGAAGGGCTAGCGGGAGGGCAGTTCTTC.

This clonotype was detected a few times. The chain recombines TRBV28 with TRBJ2-7; 9 nucleotides line up with TRBD2. V lost 5 bases to trimming and J lost 2 bases; unmatched junction nucleotides: 1. This CDR3 spans 13 amino acids. Germline V lookup: CDR1 MDHEN, CDR2 SYDVKM. In DNA, the CDR3 is TGTGCCAGCAGTGGCGGGAGGGCCTACGAGCAGTACTTC. It translates to CASSGGRAYEQYF.

The chain employs TRBV3-1 and TRBJ2-7, with D uncertain. Trimming took off 0 bases at V and 3 bases at J, with 9 bases between the two ends. CDR3 length equals 14 residues. From germline, CDR1 is LGHDT and CDR2 YNNKEL (reference sequence). The CDR3 DNA reads TGTGCCAGCAGCCAAGACGGTGGAGTCTACGAGCAGTACTTC. Protein sequence: CASSQDGGVYEQYF.

As regards this clonotype: At one boundary the junction diverges from the germline segment, which might be a read error. The V call is TRBV7-2, the J call TRBJ2-1; possible D gene TRBD2, 6 bases. Germline CDR1 is SGHTA and CDR2 is FQGNSA. CDR3 length equals 15 residues. CDR3 amino acids: CAGSSPSDPYNEQFF. CDR3 in DNA: TGTGCCGGCAGCTCCCCTAGCGATCCCTACAATGAGCAGTTCTTC. The whole variable domain, remainder taken from reference TRBV7-2 and TRBJ2-1, is GAGVSQSPSNKVTEKGKDVELRCDPISGHTALYWYRQSLGQGLEFLIYFQGNSAPDKSGLPSDRFSAERTGGSVSTLTIQRTQQEDSAVYLCAGSSPSDPYNEQFFGPGTRLTVL.

This clonotype was picked up a small number of times. The chain joins TRBV12-3 or TRBV12-4 to TRBJ2-7; 7 bases agree with TRBD2. The ends lost 8 bases at V and 7 bases at J; junction bases unmatched: 20. The CDR3 has 16 amino acids. Written as DNA, the CDR3 is TGTGCCAGCTCCCCGGGCGGGAGTAGGGGCTACAATGAGCAGTACTTC. Amino acid sequence: CASSPGGSRGYNEQYF.

The rearrangement joins TRBV9 to TRBJ1-1; D not certain. CDR1 is SGDLS, CDR2 YYNGEE, per germline. The CDR3 has 15 amino acids. V shed 4 bases and J shed 7 bases, with 20 bases lying between them. DNA of the CDR3: TGTGCCAGCAGCCTAGGAGTAGCCGCCGCAGGTGAAGCTTTCTTT. Translation gives CASSLGVAAAGEAFF. Drawing the rest from reference TRBV9 and TRBJ1-1, the complete variable domain is DSGVTQTPKHLITATGQRVTLRCSPRSGDLSVYWYQQSLDQGLQFLIQYYNGEERAKGNILERFSAQQFPDLHSELNLSSLELGDSALYFCASSLGVAAAGEAFFGQGTRLTVV.

The chain employs TRBV7-9 and TRBJ2-5; 8 bases are shared with TRBD2. The germline V gene has CDR1 SEHNR and CDR2 FQNEAQ (reference sequence). V lost 7 bases and J lost 5; bases outside the gene matches: 9. The CDR3 totals 14 residues. The CDR3 is CASTFSGIGETQYF. The CDR3 DNA sequence: TGTGCCAGCACCTTTAGCGGGATAGGTGAGACCCAGTACTTC.

In DNA form, the CDR3 reads TGTGCCAGCAGCAAATTGGGGTGGAGTACAGGGGGTCCCCATAACAATGAGCAGTTCTTC. Translation: CASSKLGWSTGGPHNNEQFF. V and J are TRBV21-1 and TRBJ2-1; TRBD1, the table's D call, was not compared with the DNA. TRBV21-1 is noted as a pseudogene. The CDR3 covers 20 residues.

J is TRBJ2-1 and V is TRBV7-6; D is uncertain. CDR1 is SGHVS and CDR2 is FNYEAQ in the germline V gene. The CDR3 length is 15 residues. V was shortened by 1 base and J by 5 bases, with 12 bases between the two germline ends. The CDR3 nucleotides read TGTGCCAGCAGCTTAGTCGCTAGTCCGGACAATGAGCAGTTCTTC. Its protein product is CASSLVASPDNEQFF.

The genes are TRBV5-1 and TRBJ2-1, with 7 bases aligning to TRBD2. Germline lookup yields CDR1 SGHRS and CDR2 YFSETQ. Unmatched junction bases numbered 8, after V lost 6 bases and J lost 2 bases. The CDR3 runs 15 residues. The CDR3 DNA is TGCGCCAGCAAACTGGGGGAGGGCCCCTACAATGAGCAGTTCTTC. Translation: CASKLGEGPYNEQFF.

This chain links TRBV2 with TRBJ1-5; possible D gene TRBD1, 5 bases. With 8 bases removed from V and 2 bases from J, the gap between germline ends came to 7 bases. CDR3 length: 12 amino acids. CDR1 and CDR2 from the germline V gene are SNHLY and FYNNEI. CDR3 in DNA: TGTGCCAGCCAACAGGGCAATCAGCCCCAGCATTTT. Its translation: CASQQGNQPQHF.

This chain uses TRBV4-3 with TRBJ2-3, with TRBD2 as a possible D gene (5 bases). Between the trimmed V and J ends, which lost 3 bases and 4 bases, there was a span of 11 bases. The CDR3 extends over 14 amino acids. Germline-derived CDR1 and CDR2 are LGHNA and YSLEER. The CDR3 is CASSQRGSADTQYF. CDR3 nucleotide sequence: TGCGCCAGCAGCCAGCGCGGTAGCGCAGATACGCAGTATTTT.

This chain joins TRBV28 and TRBJ2-1; 9 bases map to TRBD2. Germline CDR1 reads MDHEN; CDR2 reads SYDVKM. V trimming: 1 base; J trimming: 8 bases; junction bases outside the gene matches: 9. The CDR3 loop spans 16 amino acids. The CDR3 sequence is CASSLYRLAGIDEQFF. The DNA of the CDR3 is TGTGCCAGCAGTTTATATCGTCTAGCGGGAATCGATGAGCAGTTCTTC.

The chain employs TRBV4-3 and TRBJ2-7; D is unclear. V lost 0 bases, J lost 7 bases, and 19 bases lay in between. CDR1 LGHNA and CDR2 YSLEER come from the germline V gene. The CDR3 is 16 residues long. DNA of the CDR3: TGCGCCAGCAGCCAAGATCAAACGGGTCGGGTGCGGGAGCAGTACTTC. This gives the protein CASSQDQTGRVREQYF.

For this clonotype: A clone one base away is much larger, so this may be a read error. The chain is built from TRBV7-2 and TRBJ2-1, with 9 nucleotides matching TRBD2. This CDR3 comprises 17 residues. Germline V gives CDR1 SGHTA, CDR2 FQGNSA. With 5 bases clipped from V and 4 bases from J, the junction kept 12 bases outside the gene matches. The CDR3 sequence: CASSPRLAVVSYNEQFF. DNA for the CDR3: TGTGCCAGCAGCCCTAGACTAGCGGTAGTGTCGTACAATGAGCAGTTCTTC.

Here the CDR3 reads CASSPTGDRTDTQYF. Here the CDR3 DNA reads TGTGCCAGCTCACCTACTGGGGACCGCACAGATACGCAGTATTTT. The chain employs TRBV18 and TRBJ2-3; D is possibly TRBD1 or TRBD2 (5 bases each). This CDR3 is 15 amino acids long. The V gene lost 3 bases and the J gene lost 1 base, with 11 bases spanning the gap. The germline CDR1 and CDR2 sequences are KGHSH and LQKENI. Together with reference TRBV18 and TRBJ2-3, the CDR3 gives the full variable domain: NAGVMQNPRHLVRRRGQEARLRCSPMKGHSHVYWYRQLPEEGLKFMVYLQKENIIDESGMPKERFSAEFPKEGPSILRIQQVVRGDSAAYFCASSPTGDRTDTQYFGPGTRLTVL.

This chain links TRBV6-2 or TRBV6-3 with TRBJ2-2; 9 nucleotides line up with TRBD2. This CDR3 has 13 amino acids. Germline lookup yields CDR1 MNHEY and CDR2 SVGEGT. V trimming: 5 bases; J trimming: 6 bases; junction bases outside the gene matches: 1. The DNA for the CDR3 is TGTGCCAGCAGTACTAGCGGGTCCGGGGAGCTGTTTTTT. It is translated as CASSTSGSGELFF.

This chain links TRBV7-8 with TRBJ2-1, with TRBD2 matching 8 bases. The better agreement between TRBJ2-7 and the DNA end casts doubt on the J call. Germline CDR1 reads SGHVS; CDR2 reads FQNEAQ. This CDR3 region has 15 residues. CDR3 loop: CATTGGVGSYNEQYF. The DNA of the CDR3 is TGTGCCACCACGGGAGGGGTTGGCTCCTACAATGAGCAGTACTTC.

The chain has TRBV29-1 and TRBJ1-2, with D hard to call. The CDR3 runs to 12 residues. CDR1 and CDR2 (germline): SQVTM, ANQGSEA. The germline V and J ends were trimmed by 3 bases and 0 bases, with 5 bases remaining between them. The CDR3: CSVEGTNYGYTF. CDR3 nucleotide sequence: TGCAGCGTTGAGGGGACTAACTATGGCTACACCTTC. The whole variable domain, filled in from reference TRBV29-1 and TRBJ1-2, reads SAVISQKPSRDICQRGTSLTIQCQVDSQVTMMFWYRQQPGQSLTLIATANQGSEATYESGFVIDKFPISRPNLTFSTLTVSNMSPEDSSIYLCSVEGTNYGYTFGSGTRLTVV.

This clonotype showed up just a few times. The chain recombines TRBV20-1 with TRBJ2-5; TRBD1 matches at 7 bases. Unmatched junction bases numbered 4, after V lost 6 bases and J lost 3 bases. Germline V gene lookup returns CDR1 DFQATT and CDR2 SNEGSKA (reference sequence). The CDR3 covers 12 residues. DNA of the CDR3: TGCAGTGCGTGGGGACAGAAAGAGACCCAGTACTTC. It translates to CSAWGQKETQYF.

The rearrangement joins TRBV7-3 to TRBJ2-7; 7 positions match TRBD1. The V gene's germline CDR1 is SGHTA and CDR2 FQGTGA. V gave up 5 bases and J gave up 5 bases; unmatched junction bases: 12. This CDR3 contains 15 residues. In DNA form, the CDR3 reads TGTGCCAGCAGCCTGACAGGGAACGGAGCCCACGAGCAGTACTTC. Its translation: CASSLTGNGAHEQYF. The whole variable domain, filled in from reference TRBV7-3 and TRBJ2-7, reads GAGVSQTPSNKVTEKGKYVELRCDPISGHTALYWYRQSLGQGPEFLIYFQGTGAADDSGLPNDRFFAVRPEGSVSTLKIQRTERGDSAVYLCASSLTGNGAHEQYFGPGTRLTVT.

This clonotype turned up a few times. The chain uses TRBV29-1 and TRBJ2-1; the D call may be TRBD1 or TRBD2 (5 bases each). With 6 bases removed from V and 5 bases from J, the gap between germline ends came to 23 bases. Germline V lookup: CDR1 SQVTM, CDR2 ANQGSEA. This CDR3 region has 16 residues. CDR3 sequence reads: CSVYLGTAGKNNEQFF. The CDR3 nucleotides read TGCAGCGTCTATTTAGGGACGGCCGGTAAAAACAATGAGCAGTTCTTC.